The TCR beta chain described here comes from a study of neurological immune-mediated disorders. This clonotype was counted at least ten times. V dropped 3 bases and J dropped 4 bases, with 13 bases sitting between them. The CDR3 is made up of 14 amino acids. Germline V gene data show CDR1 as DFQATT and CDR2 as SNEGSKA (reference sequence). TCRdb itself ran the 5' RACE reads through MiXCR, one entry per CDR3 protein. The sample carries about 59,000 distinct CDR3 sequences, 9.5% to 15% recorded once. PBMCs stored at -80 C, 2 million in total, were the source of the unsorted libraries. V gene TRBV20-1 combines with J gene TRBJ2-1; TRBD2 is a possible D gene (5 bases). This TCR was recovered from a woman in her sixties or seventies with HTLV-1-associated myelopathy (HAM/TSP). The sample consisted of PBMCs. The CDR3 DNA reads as TGCAGTGCTAGGGACTCCCTTTCTTACAATGAGCAGTTCTTC. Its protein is CSARDSLSYNEQFF.